The next 32 T cell receptor beta chains were all read from a single sample in a study of T cell responses to AZD1222 COVID-19 vaccine. Sequencing used immunoSEQ multiplex PCR; TCRdb keeps in-frame clones, though not all of them. The sample shows 85,000 to 100,000 clones, 85% to 90% of them seen only once. Here the sequenced sample was peripheral blood, taken 28 days after the second AZD1222 dose. Receptors were obtained from an adult who received the AZD1222 COVID-19 vaccine.

V gene TRBV19 combines with J gene TRBJ1-2; no clear D. V lost 4 bases, J lost 1 base, and 13 bases lay in between. The CDR3 loop spans 15 amino acids. Germline V CDR1 and CDR2: LNHDA, SQIVND (reference sequence). The CDR3: CASSTDQFFNYGYTF. CDR3 nucleotides: TGTGCCAGTAGTACCGACCAGTTCTTTAACTATGGCTACACCTTC. Full variable domain (outside the CDR3, taken from reference TRBV19 and TRBJ1-2): DGGITQSPKYLFRKEGQNVTLSCEQNLNHDAMYWYRQDPGQGLRLIYYSQIVNDFQKGDIAEGYSVSREKKESFPLTVTSAQKNPTAFYLCASSTDQFFNYGYTFGSGTRLTVV.

The chain joins TRBV3-1 (or the pseudogene TRBV3-2) to TRBJ1-2, with no clear D. The CDR3 consists of 13 residues. Germline CDR1 is LGHDT and CDR2 is YNNKEL (reference sequence). Trimming removed 0 bases at V and 6 bases at J, with 8 bases between. CDR3 sequence reads: CASSQDRFHGYTF. Here the CDR3 DNA reads TGTGCCAGCAGCCAAGACAGGTTTCATGGCTACACCTTC.

The V call is TRBV7-6, the J call TRBJ1-6; no clear D. Per germline, CDR1 SGHVS and CDR2 FNYEAQ. Trimming took 5 bases from V and 3 from J, leaving 11 bases between them. The CDR3 runs to 15 residues. In DNA form, the CDR3 reads TGTGCCAGCAGCAAACAGCAGCACTATAATTCACCCCTCCACTTT. This encodes CASSKQQHYNSPLHF.

This chain links TRBV6-5 with TRBJ2-1; maybe TRBD1 (5 bases). The ends were cut back, 7 bases at V and 1 base at J, with 14 bases in the middle. CDR1 is MNHEY and CDR2 is SVGAGI in the germline V gene. The CDR3 loop spans 15 amino acids. The CDR3 region is CASIDRRESYNEQFF. In DNA form, the CDR3 reads TGTGCCAGCATCGACCGCAGGGAATCCTACAATGAGCAGTTCTTC.

The CDR3 bases are TGTGCCAGCAGCCCTCAGACTAACTATGGCTACACCTTC. Translation: CASSPQTNYGYTF. This rearrangement joins TRBV12-3 or TRBV12-4 to TRBJ1-2; unclear D gene. V was cut by 6 bases and J by 0 bases, with 8 bases left in between. The CDR3 covers 13 residues.

The genes are TRBV19 and TRBJ1-3, with 7 bases matching TRBD1. This CDR3 is 15 amino acids long. Per the germline V gene, CDR1 is LNHDA and CDR2 is SQIVND (reference sequence). With 3 bases clipped from V and 2 bases from J, the junction kept 4 bases outside the gene matches. CDR3 in amino acids: CASSIGQGAGNTIYF. The CDR3 nucleotides are TGTGCCAGTAGTATTGGGCAGGGGGCTGGAAACACCATATATTTT.

The chain carries TRBV12-3 or TRBV12-4 and TRBJ2-7; weak D call: TRBD1 (5 bases). V dropped 7 bases and J dropped 3 bases, with 10 bases sitting between them. The CDR3 is 12 residues long. The DNA of the CDR3 is TGTGCCAGCACCAAGACAGTCTACGAGCAGTACTTC. Amino acid sequence: CASTKTVYEQYF.

This clone was detected only a few times. The chain has TRBV5-1 and TRBJ2-7, with D maybe TRBD1 (6 bases). Germline V gene data show CDR1 as SGHRS and CDR2 as YFSETQ. The CDR3 is made up of 14 amino acids. V shed 4 bases and J shed 7 bases, with 18 bases lying between them. CDR3 DNA: TGCGCCAGCAGCCCTACGGGACACCTGGGGGAGCAGTACTTC. Translated: CASSPTGHLGEQYF.

The gene calls are TRBV5-4 and TRBJ2-7; tentative D call: TRBD2 (6 bases). V gave up 4 bases and J gave up 6 bases, with 11 bases separating them. The CDR3 has 12 residues. The germline gives CDR1 SGHNT, CDR2 YYREEE (reference sequence). CDR3: CASSLVGGEQYF. The CDR3 DNA reads as TGTGCCAGCAGCCTGGTGGGGGGCGAGCAGTACTTC.

This chain uses TRBV19 with TRBJ1-1, with TRBD1 as a possible D gene (5 bases). V lost 4 bases and J 4 bases, leaving 13 bases between the germline ends. Looked up from germline, CDR1 is LNHDA and CDR2 is SQIVND (reference sequence). This CDR3 contains 14 residues. CDR3 in amino acids: CASSKPPDSTEAFF. In DNA, the CDR3 is TGTGCCAGTAGTAAACCCCCCGACAGCACTGAAGCTTTCTTT.

V is TRBV4-1 and J is TRBJ1-4; perhaps TRBD1 as D (5 bases). CDR1 and CDR2 (germline): MGHRA, YSYEKL. CDR3 length equals 14 residues. V lost 6 bases and J lost 4, with 12 bases in between. The CDR3 sequence is CASRGQTSNEKLFF. In nucleotides, the CDR3 is TGCGCCAGCAGAGGACAAACAAGTAATGAAAAACTGTTTTTT.

The chain recombines TRBV18 with TRBJ2-1; 7 bases align to TRBD2. Looked up from germline, CDR1 is KGHSH and CDR2 is LQKENI. Trimming took 3 bases from V and 15 from J; bases not matched to a gene: 14. The CDR3 runs 14 residues. The CDR3 loop reads CASSPPGLTAFGFF. In DNA, the CDR3 is TGTGCCAGCTCACCCCCGGGACTAACGGCATTTGGGTTCTTC.

This clone was recorded a few times. The chain is built from TRBV4-1 and TRBJ2-2, with a tentative D call TRBD2 (5 bases). V gave up 3 bases and J gave up 0 bases, with 11 bases separating them. Germline CDR1 MGHRA, CDR2 YSYEKL. CDR3 length: 16 amino acids. CDR3 region: CASSHGPGTNTGELFF. CDR3 DNA sequence: TGCGCCAGCAGCCATGGGCCCGGGACGAACACCGGGGAGCTGTTTTTT.

The J gene is TRBJ1-1, the V gene TRBV10-2, with 11 bases identical to TRBD1. This CDR3 contains 14 residues. Trimming took 2 bases from V and 11 from J; bases not matched to a gene: 7. The germline V gene encodes CDR1 WSHSY and CDR2 SAAADI. The CDR3 protein is CASSETGQGGMAFF. The DNA for the CDR3 is TGCGCCAGCAGTGAGACGGGACAGGGGGGAATGGCTTTCTTT.

This clone appeared a few times. CDR3 nucleotides: TGTGCCAGCACCCCGGTCGGGAACACCATATATTTT. It is translated as CASTPVGNTIYF. The V gene is TRBV7-9, the J gene TRBJ1-3; D ambiguous. V was trimmed by 7 bases and J by 7 bases, leaving 11 bases between them. CDR1 is SEHNR and CDR2 is FQNEAQ in the germline V gene (reference sequence). This CDR3 is 12 amino acids long.

J is TRBJ2-2 and V is TRBV6-5, with TRBD2 as a possible D gene (5 bases). This CDR3 is 13 amino acids long. In germline, CDR1 is MNHEY, CDR2 SVGAGI. V gave up 6 bases and J gave up 5 bases, with 10 bases separating them. The CDR3 reads CASRRVGTGELFF. CDR3 in DNA: TGTGCCAGCAGGAGGGTGGGAACCGGGGAGCTGTTTTTT.

V gene TRBV3-1 (or the pseudogene TRBV3-2) combines with J gene TRBJ2-7; TRBD2 is a possible D gene (7 bases). With 4 bases removed from V and 3 bases from J, the gap between germline ends came to 22 bases. Germline loops: CDR1 LGHDT, CDR2 YNNKEL (reference sequence). CDR3 length: 17 residues. The CDR3 sequence: CASSLSRGAQIYYEQYF. In DNA form, the CDR3 reads TGTGCCAGCAGCCTAAGCCGGGGGGCGCAAATTTACTACGAGCAGTACTTC.

This chain uses TRBV2 with TRBJ1-2; D perhaps matches TRBD1 (6 bases). Looked up from germline, CDR1 is SNHLY and CDR2 is FYNNEI. V shed 6 bases and J shed 7 bases, with 12 bases lying between them. The CDR3 is 12 amino acids. In DNA form, the CDR3 reads TGTGCCAGCAGAGGGGGGGCGCTTGGCTACACCTTC. As protein: CASRGGALGYTF.

The chain combines TRBV19 with TRBJ1-6; D not certain. V was trimmed by 4 bases and J by 7 bases, leaving 8 bases between them. The germline gives CDR1 LNHDA, CDR2 SQIVND (reference sequence). CDR3 length: 13 residues. This CDR3 is CASSTDQNSPLHF. For the CDR3, the DNA is TGTGCCAGTAGTACGGACCAGAATTCACCCCTCCACTTT.

The chain is built from TRBV27 and TRBJ1-1; a weak D match, TRBD1 (6 bases). V lost 7 bases and J lost 0, with 12 bases in between. Germline loops: CDR1 MNHEY, CDR2 SMNVEV (reference sequence). This CDR3 contains 14 residues. The CDR3 spells CASKQDRLNTEAFF. The CDR3 nucleotides read TGTGCCAGCAAACAAGACAGGTTGAACACTGAAGCTTTCTTT.

The V and J genes are TRBV7-9 and TRBJ1-6; 9 bases agree with TRBD1. CDR3 length: 15 residues. Germline V lookup: CDR1 SEHNR, CDR2 FQNEAQ (reference sequence). The ends lost 5 bases at V and 14 bases at J; junction bases unmatched: 13. The CDR3 DNA sequence: TGTGCCAGCAGCCCCGGGACAGGGAGTTTTCTGACCCTCCACTTT. Translating it yields CASSPGTGSFLTLHF.

The chain has TRBV28 and TRBJ1-4; D is unclear. This CDR3 comprises 15 residues. Trimming left V 5 bases short and J 0 bases short, with 10 bases between. Germline loops: CDR1 MDHEN, CDR2 SYDVKM. The DNA for the CDR3 is TGTGCCAGCAGTGCTAACATAGCAACTAATGAAAAACTGTTTTTT. Amino acids: CASSANIATNEKLFF. The variable domain in full, with the rest retrieved from reference TRBV28 and TRBJ1-4, is DVKVTQSSRYLVKRTGEKVFLECVQDMDHENMFWYRQDPGLGLRLIYFSYDVKMKEKGDIPEGYSVSREKKERFSLILESASTNQTSMYLCASSANIATNEKLFFGSGTQLSVL.

The chain uses TRBV21-1 and TRBJ1-3; the table's D call, TRBD1, has no DNA check behind it. TRBV21-1 is deemed a pseudogene. The CDR3 has 15 amino acids. The CDR3: CASSKGTGFGNTIYF. Here the CDR3 DNA reads TGTGCCAGCAGCAAAGGAACAGGGTTCGGAAACACCATATATTTT.

The chain joins TRBV5-6 to TRBJ1-2; 11 bases agree with TRBD1. The germline CDR1 and CDR2 sequences are SGHDT and YYEEEE. CDR3 size: 14 residues. Unmatched junction bases numbered 3, after V lost 2 bases and J lost 6 bases. The CDR3 is CASSLGQGADGYTF. The DNA for the CDR3 is TGTGCCAGCAGCTTAGGACAGGGGGCGGATGGCTACACCTTC.

The rearrangement uses TRBV29-1 and TRBJ2-5; 10 bases are shared with TRBD2. The germline V gene encodes CDR1 SQVTM and CDR2 ANQGSEA. This CDR3 comprises 13 residues. Losses at the gene ends were 7 bases for V and 5 bases for J; bases not matched to a gene: 7. The CDR3 coding sequence is TGCAGCGGCAGCGGGGGGGCCTGGGAGACCCAGTACTTC. It is translated as CSGSGGAWETQYF.

The chain is built from TRBV14 and TRBJ1-1, with D perhaps TRBD1 (6 bases). The CDR3 runs to 13 residues. Germline CDR1 SGHDN, CDR2 FVKESK. V shed 3 bases and J shed 6 bases, with 11 bases lying between them. This chain's CDR3 is CASSQGAFAEAFF. The CDR3, as DNA: TGTGCCAGCAGCCAGGGGGCTTTTGCTGAAGCTTTCTTT.

V usage is TRBV29-1 and J usage is TRBJ1-1, with D perhaps TRBD1 (5 bases). CDR1 is SQVTM, CDR2 ANQGSEA, per germline. There are 14 residues in the CDR3. V was pared by 6 bases and J by 4 bases, with 18 bases between. The CDR3 loop reads CSVSSTDGSTEAFF. As DNA, the CDR3 is TGCAGCGTGAGCTCGACAGATGGAAGCACTGAAGCTTTCTTT.

This chain joins TRBV20-1 and TRBJ1-1; D ambiguous. The V end lost 6 bases, the J end lost 2 bases, and 7 bases lay between the germline ends. This CDR3 spans 11 amino acids. In germline, CDR1 is DFQATT, CDR2 SNEGSKA (reference sequence). The CDR3 nucleotides are TGCAGTGCCCCCTATAACACTGAAGCTTTCTTT. Amino acids: CSAPYNTEAFF.

This clone appeared a few times. For the CDR3, the DNA is TGTGCCACCAGCAGAACCTCTGGAGACGGAGCGAATGAAAAACTGTTTTTT. Its protein is CATSRTSGDGANEKLFF. The chain links TRBV15 to TRBJ1-4; D is uncertain. Looked up from germline, CDR1 is LNHNV and CDR2 is YYDKDF (reference sequence). The germline V and J ends were trimmed by 2 bases and 5 bases, with 18 bases remaining between them. CDR3 length: 17 residues. Variable domain in full (rest from reference TRBV15 and TRBJ1-4): DAMVIQNPRYQVTQFGKPVTLSCSQTLNHNVMYWYQQKSSQAPKLLFHYYDKDFNNEADTPDNFQSRRPNTSFCFLDIRSPGLGDTAMYLCATSRTSGDGANEKLFFGSGTQLSVL.

The J gene is TRBJ1-2, the V gene TRBV5-4; TRBD1 is a possible D gene (6 bases). Deletions cut 3 bases from V and 2 bases from J, with 8 bases between. The CDR3 spans 13 residues. Germline CDR1 is SGHNT and CDR2 is YYREEE (reference sequence). The CDR3 sequence: CASSYDRNYGYTF. For the CDR3, the DNA is TGTGCCAGCAGCTACGACAGGAACTATGGCTACACCTTC.

This clone was seen once. The rearrangement links TRBV5-1 to TRBJ1-4; 10 bases agree with TRBD1. The ends lost 3 bases at V and 7 bases at J; junction bases unmatched: 9. Germline-derived CDR1 and CDR2 are SGHRS and YFSETQ. The CDR3 is 16 amino acids. Written as DNA, the CDR3 is TGCGCCAGCAGCTCGGATATCGGGACAGGGGTTGAAAAACTGTTTTTT. Its translation: CASSSDIGTGVEKLFF.

The chain is built from TRBV6-5 and TRBJ2-5; TRBD1 might be the D (6 bases). With 6 bases removed from V and 2 bases from J, the gap between germline ends came to 13 bases. Germline V gives CDR1 MNHEY, CDR2 SVGAGI. This CDR3 spans 14 amino acids. This chain's CDR3 is CASRSGTSQETQYF. The DNA of the CDR3 is TGTGCCAGCAGGTCGGGGACATCGCAAGAGACCCAGTACTTC.